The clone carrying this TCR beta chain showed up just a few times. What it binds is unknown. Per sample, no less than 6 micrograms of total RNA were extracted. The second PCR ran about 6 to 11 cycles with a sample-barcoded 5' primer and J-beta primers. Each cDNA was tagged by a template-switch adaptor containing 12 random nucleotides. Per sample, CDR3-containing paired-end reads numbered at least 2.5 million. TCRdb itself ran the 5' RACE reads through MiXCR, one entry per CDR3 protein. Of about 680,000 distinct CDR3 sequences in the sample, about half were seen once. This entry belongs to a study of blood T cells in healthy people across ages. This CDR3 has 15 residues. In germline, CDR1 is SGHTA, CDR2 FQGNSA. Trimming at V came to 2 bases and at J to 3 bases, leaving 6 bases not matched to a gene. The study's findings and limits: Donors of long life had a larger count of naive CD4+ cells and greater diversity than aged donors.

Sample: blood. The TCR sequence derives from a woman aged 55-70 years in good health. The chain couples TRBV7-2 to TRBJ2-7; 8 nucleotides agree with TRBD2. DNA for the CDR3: TGTGCCAGCAGCTTACGGGGGGGTGGGGACTACGAGCAGTACTTC. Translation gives CASSLRGGGDYEQYF.